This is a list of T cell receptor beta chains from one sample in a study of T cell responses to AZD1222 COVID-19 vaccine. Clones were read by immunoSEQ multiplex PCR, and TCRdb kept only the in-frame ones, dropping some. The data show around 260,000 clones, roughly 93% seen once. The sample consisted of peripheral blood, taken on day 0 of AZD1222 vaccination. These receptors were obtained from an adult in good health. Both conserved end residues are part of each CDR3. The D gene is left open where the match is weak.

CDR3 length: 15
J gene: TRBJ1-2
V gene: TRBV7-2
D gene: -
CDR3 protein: CASSLAGPPNYGYTF
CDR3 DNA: TGTGCCAGCAGCTTAGCGGGACCCCCTAACTATGGCTACACCTTC

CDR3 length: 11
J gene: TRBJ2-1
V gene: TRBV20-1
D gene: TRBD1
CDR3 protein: CSERQGNEQFF
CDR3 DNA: TGCAGTGAGCGACAGGGGAATGAGCAGTTCTTC

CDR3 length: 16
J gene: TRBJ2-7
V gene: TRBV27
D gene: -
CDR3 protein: CASSGGRGTPSYEQYF
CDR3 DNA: TGTGCCAGCAGTGGGGGTCGGGGTACCCCATCCTACGAGCAGTACTTC

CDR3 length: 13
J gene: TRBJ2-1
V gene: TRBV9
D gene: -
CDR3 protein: CASSVNYNNEQFF
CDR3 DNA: TGTGCCAGCAGCGTAAACTACAACAATGAGCAGTTCTTC

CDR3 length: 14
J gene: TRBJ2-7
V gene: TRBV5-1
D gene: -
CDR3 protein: CASSLAGSRYEQYF
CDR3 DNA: TGCGCCAGCAGCTTGGCCGGTTCCCGCTACGAGCAGTACTTC

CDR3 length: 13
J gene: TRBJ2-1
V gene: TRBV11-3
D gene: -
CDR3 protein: CASSSSQGNEQFF
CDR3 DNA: TGTGCCAGCAGCTCAAGTCAGGGGAATGAGCAGTTCTTC

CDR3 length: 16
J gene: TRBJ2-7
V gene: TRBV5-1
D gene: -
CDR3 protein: CASSLASGFSSYEQYF
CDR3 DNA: TGCGCCAGCAGCTTGGCGAGCGGGTTTAGCTCCTACGAGCAGTACTTC

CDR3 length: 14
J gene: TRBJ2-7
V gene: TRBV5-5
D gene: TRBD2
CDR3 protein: CASSSPGGPAGQYF
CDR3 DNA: TGTGCCAGCAGCTCCCCGGGAGGGCCAGCCGGGCAGTACTTC

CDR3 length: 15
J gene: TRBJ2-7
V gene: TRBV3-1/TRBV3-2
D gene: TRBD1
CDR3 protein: CASSQVVQGGAEQYF
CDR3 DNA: TGTGCCAGCAGCCAAGTGGTACAGGGGGGTGCCGAGCAGTACTTC

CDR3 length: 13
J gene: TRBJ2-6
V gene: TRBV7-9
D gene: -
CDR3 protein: CASSHSGANVLTF
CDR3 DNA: TGTGCCAGCAGCCACTCTGGGGCCAACGTCCTGACTTTC

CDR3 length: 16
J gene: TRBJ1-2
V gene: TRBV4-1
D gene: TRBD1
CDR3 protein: CASSQGATGASRGYTF
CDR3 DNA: TGCGCCAGCAGCCAAGGGGCGACAGGGGCCTCTCGTGGCTACACCTTC

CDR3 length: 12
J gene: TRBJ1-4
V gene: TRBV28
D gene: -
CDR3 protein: CASRSPKEKLFF
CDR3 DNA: TGTGCCAGCCGTTCTCCTAAGGAAAAACTGTTTTTT

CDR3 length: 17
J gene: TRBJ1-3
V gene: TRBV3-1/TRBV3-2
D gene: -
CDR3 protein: CASSQRRRLVSGNTIYF
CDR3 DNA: TGTGCCAGCAGCCAAAGGAGACGGTTGGTCTCTGGAAACACCATATATTTT

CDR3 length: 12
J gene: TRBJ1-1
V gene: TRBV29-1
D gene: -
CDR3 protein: CSVDQGNTEAFF
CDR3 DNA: TGCAGCGTTGATCAGGGGAACACTGAAGCTTTCTTT

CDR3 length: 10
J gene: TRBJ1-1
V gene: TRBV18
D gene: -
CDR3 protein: CASSGTQAFF
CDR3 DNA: TGTGCCAGCTCAGGGACGCAAGCTTTCTTT

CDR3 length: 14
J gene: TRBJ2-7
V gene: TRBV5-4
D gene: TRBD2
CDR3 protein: CASSAGLARVEQYF
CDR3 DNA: TGTGCCAGCAGCGCGGGACTAGCCCGGGTAGAGCAGTACTTC

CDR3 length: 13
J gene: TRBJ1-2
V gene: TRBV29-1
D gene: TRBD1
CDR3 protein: CSVAGTGEYGYTF
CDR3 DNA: TGCAGCGTGGCCGGGACAGGGGAGTATGGCTACACCTTC

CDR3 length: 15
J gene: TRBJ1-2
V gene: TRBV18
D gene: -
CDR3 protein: CASSPVQASGWGYTF
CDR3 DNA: TGTGCCAGCTCACCGGTCCAGGCCTCAGGCTGGGGCTACACCTTC

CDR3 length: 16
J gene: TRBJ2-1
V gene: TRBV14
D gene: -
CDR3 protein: CASSLRKGVSYNEQFF
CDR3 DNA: TGTGCCAGCAGCCTTAGGAAGGGGGTTTCCTACAATGAGCAGTTCTTC

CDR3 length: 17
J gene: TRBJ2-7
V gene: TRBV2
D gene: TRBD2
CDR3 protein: CASSGGLAGALRGEQYF
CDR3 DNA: TGTGCCAGCAGTGGGGGCTTAGCGGGGGCCCTACGGGGGGAGCAGTACTTC

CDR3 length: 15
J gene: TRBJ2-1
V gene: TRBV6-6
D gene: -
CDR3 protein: CASTHRVGLYNEQFF
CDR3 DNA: TGTGCCAGCACCCACAGGGTCGGACTGTACAATGAGCAGTTCTTC

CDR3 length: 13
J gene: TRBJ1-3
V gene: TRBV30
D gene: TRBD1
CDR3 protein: CAWSTGQAGTIYF
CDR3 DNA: TGTGCCTGGAGTACGGGACAGGCGGGGACCATATATTTT

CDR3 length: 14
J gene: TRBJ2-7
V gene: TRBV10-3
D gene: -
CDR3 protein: CAISESGGPYEQYF
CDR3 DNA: TGTGCCATCAGTGAGTCGGGGGGGCCCTACGAGCAGTACTTC